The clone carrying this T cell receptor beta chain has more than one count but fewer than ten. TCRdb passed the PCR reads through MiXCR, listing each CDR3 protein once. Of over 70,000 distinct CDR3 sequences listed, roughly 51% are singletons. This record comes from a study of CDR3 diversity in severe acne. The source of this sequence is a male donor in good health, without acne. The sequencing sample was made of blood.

DNA for the CDR3: TGTGCCAGCATAGAGGGTAGAAGCTACGCTAACTATGGCTACACCTTC. This translates into CASIEGRSYANYGYTF. The gene calls are TRBV2 and TRBJ1-2; D unclear. V was pared by 7 bases and J by 0 bases, with 18 bases between. The CDR3 runs 16 residues. Germline V lookup: CDR1 SNHLY, CDR2 FYNNEI. The full variable domain, completed using reference TRBV2 and TRBJ1-2, is EPEVTQTPSHQVTQMGQEVILRCVPISNHLYFYWYRQILGQKVEFLVSFYNNEISEKSEIFDDQFSVERPDGSNFTLKIRSTKLEDSAMYFCASIEGRSYANYGYTFGSGTRLTVV.